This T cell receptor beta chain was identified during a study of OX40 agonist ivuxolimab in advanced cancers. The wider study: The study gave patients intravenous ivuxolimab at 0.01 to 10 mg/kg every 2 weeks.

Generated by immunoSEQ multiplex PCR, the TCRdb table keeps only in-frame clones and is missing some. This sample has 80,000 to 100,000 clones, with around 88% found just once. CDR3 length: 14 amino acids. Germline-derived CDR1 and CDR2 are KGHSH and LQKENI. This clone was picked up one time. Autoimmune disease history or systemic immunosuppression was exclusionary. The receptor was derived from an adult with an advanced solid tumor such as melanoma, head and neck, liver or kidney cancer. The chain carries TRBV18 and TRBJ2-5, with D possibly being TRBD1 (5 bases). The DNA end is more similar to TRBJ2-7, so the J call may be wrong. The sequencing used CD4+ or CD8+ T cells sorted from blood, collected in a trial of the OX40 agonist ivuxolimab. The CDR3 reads CASSPAYRGDEQYF. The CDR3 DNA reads TGTGCCAGCTCCCCAGCCTATAGGGGCGACGAGCAGTACTTC.